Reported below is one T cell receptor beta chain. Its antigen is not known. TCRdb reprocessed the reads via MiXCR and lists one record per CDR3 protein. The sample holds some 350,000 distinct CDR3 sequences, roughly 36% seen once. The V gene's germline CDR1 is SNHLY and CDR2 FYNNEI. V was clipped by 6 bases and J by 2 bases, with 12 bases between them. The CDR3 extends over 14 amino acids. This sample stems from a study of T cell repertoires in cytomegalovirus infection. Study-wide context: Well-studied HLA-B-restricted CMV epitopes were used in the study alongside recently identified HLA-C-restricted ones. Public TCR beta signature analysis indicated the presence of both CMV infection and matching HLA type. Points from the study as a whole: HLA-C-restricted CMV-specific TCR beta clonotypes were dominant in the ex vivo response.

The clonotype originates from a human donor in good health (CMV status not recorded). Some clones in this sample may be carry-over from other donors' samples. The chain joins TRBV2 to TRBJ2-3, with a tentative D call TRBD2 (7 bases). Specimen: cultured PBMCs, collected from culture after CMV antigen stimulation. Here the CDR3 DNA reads TGTGCCAGCAGGGTGCGGGGGCACACAGATACGCAGTATTTT. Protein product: CASRVRGHTDTQYF. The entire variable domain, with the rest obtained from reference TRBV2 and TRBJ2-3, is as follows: EPEVTQTPSHQVTQMGQEVILRCVPISNHLYFYWYRQILGQKVEFLVSFYNNEISEKSEIFDDQFSVERPDGSNFTLKIRSTKLEDSAMYFCASRVRGHTDTQYFGPGTRLTVL.